The present TCR beta chain was sequenced within a study of T cells in Graves' hyperthyroidism and ophthalmopathy. Study background: At the time of initial diagnosis and before any treatment, peripheral blood was collected. Broader study findings: Most thyroid clonotypes with frequency above 0.001 were detected in blood. The model foresaw ophthalmopathy a median approximately 6.1 months prior to onset.

Stability of Graves' hyperthyroidism was defined as absent ophthalmopathy progression within 18 months. As regards this clonotype: The antigen is undetermined.

Amplification of TCR beta CDR3 regions was performed using RNA transcripts as template. With the HTBI primer set, the TCR CDR3 went through a first round of RT-PCR. MiXCR, run by TCRdb on the multiplex PCR reads, gives a single entry per CDR3 protein. The table lists roughly 200,000 distinct CDR3 sequences, about a sixth of them singletons. Germline V gene data show CDR1 as SGHTA and CDR2 as FQGNSA. Trimming took 3 bases from V and 2 from J; bases not matched to a gene: 5. CDR3 length: 15 residues. The V gene is TRBV7-2, the J gene TRBJ2-7; 9 bases match TRBD1. The sample consisted of blood. The receptor was isolated from a man between 35 and 55 years old with Graves' hyperthyroidism. In DNA form, the CDR3 reads TGTGCCAGCAGCTTCCGGGACAGGGAGGCCTACGAGCAGTACTTC. It is translated as CASSFRDREAYEQYF.